The 14 T cell receptor beta chains reported below all come from one sample, sequenced in a study of shared clonotypes between healthy human individuals. CD45RO-negative, CCR7-positively selected cells formed the naive CD8 fraction, excluding terminally differentiated effector memory CD45RA+ cells. Clones were read by immunoSEQ multiplex PCR, and TCRdb kept only the in-frame ones, dropping some. The profile shows around 2.1 million clones, around 93% of them singletons. The specimen was naive CD8+ T cells from PBMCs. These receptor sequences come from a man aged 18 to 30 in good health. Some clones in this sample may be carry-over from other donors' samples.

Here the CDR3 DNA reads TGCGCCAGCAGCCCAGGAACCACCCGGTGGGAGACCCAGTACTTC. This gives the protein CASSPGTTRWETQYF. V gene TRBV5-1 combines with J gene TRBJ2-5; D gene uncertain. The CDR3 contains 15 residues. CDR1 and CDR2 from the germline V gene are SGHRS and YFSETQ. With 4 bases removed from V and 5 bases from J, the gap between germline ends came to 18 bases.

Of note for this clone: The same CDR3 is also encoded by other DNA sequences in this sample. The chain is built from TRBV6-5 and TRBJ2-2; 7 bases match TRBD1. Trimming cost V 0 bases and J 5 bases; bases outside gene matches: 3. This CDR3 has 15 amino acids. Germline CDR1 reads MNHEY; CDR2 reads SVGAGI. For the CDR3, the DNA is TGTGCCAGCAGTTACTCACAGGGGCCAACCGGGGAGCTGTTTTTT. Encoded protein: CASSYSQGPTGELFF.

This rearrangement joins TRBV5-1 to TRBJ2-1; possibly TRBD2 for D (6 bases). Germline V CDR1 and CDR2: SGHRS, YFSETQ. This CDR3 contains 11 residues. Deletions cut 5 bases from V and 6 bases from J, with 6 bases between. The CDR3: CASRRGNEQFF. Written as DNA, the CDR3 is TGCGCCAGCAGGCGGGGCAATGAGCAGTTCTTC.

This chain connects TRBV5-6 to TRBJ2-7; TRBD2 agrees at 10 bases. Germline V gene lookup returns CDR1 SGHDT and CDR2 YYEEEE. The CDR3 is 17 amino acids. V dropped 3 bases and J dropped 4; count of bases not matched to a gene: 13. The CDR3, as DNA: TGTGCCAGCAGCTCCGAACTAGCGGGGTTCAAAGGATACGAGCAGTACTTC. Translation gives CASSSELAGFKGYEQYF.

The rearrangement uses TRBV27 and TRBJ1-2; 9 nucleotides align to TRBD1. V lost 3 bases to trimming and J lost 7 bases; unmatched junction nucleotides: 6. Germline V CDR1 and CDR2: MNHEY, SMNVEV (reference sequence). The CDR3 runs to 14 residues. The CDR3 region is CASSFGQGLGGYTF. CDR3 nucleotides: TGTGCCAGCAGTTTCGGACAGGGGCTGGGTGGCTACACCTTC.

This clone was picked up a small number of times. This chain connects TRBV28 to TRBJ1-1; D not resolved. CDR1 is MDHEN, CDR2 SYDVKM, per germline. Between the trimmed V and J ends, which lost 5 bases and 0 bases, there was a span of 7 bases. The CDR3 length is 13 residues. The CDR3 protein is CASSIDMNTEAFF. The DNA of the CDR3 is TGTGCCAGCAGTATTGATATGAACACTGAAGCTTTCTTT.

A single count supports this clone. The V and J genes are TRBV28 and TRBJ2-1; 9 positions agree with TRBD2. Trimming cost V 6 bases and J 5 bases; bases outside gene matches: 2. Germline assignment: CDR1 MDHEN and CDR2 SYDVKM. The CDR3 spans 13 residues. The chain's CDR3 is CASREREDNEQFF. The CDR3 region has the DNA TGTGCCAGCAGGGAGCGGGAGGACAATGAGCAGTTCTTC.

The chain's CDR3 is CASSDGRTGGYEQYF. The DNA of the CDR3 is TGTGCCAGTAGTGACGGGCGGACAGGGGGCTACGAGCAGTACTTC. V gene TRBV19 combines with J gene TRBJ2-7; 10 bases are a match to TRBD1. Looked up from germline, CDR1 is LNHDA and CDR2 is SQIVND (reference sequence). The length of the CDR3 is 15 residues. The V and J ends lost 5 bases and 3 bases, in that order; junction bases with no gene match: 7.

This clone is a singleton in its sample. The rearrangement uses TRBV5-1 and TRBJ1-1, with D hard to call. Deletions cut 0 bases from V and 4 bases from J, with 7 bases between. The germline V gene has CDR1 SGHRS and CDR2 YFSETQ. The CDR3 loop spans 13 amino acids. This CDR3 reads CASSLDWSTEAFF. The CDR3 DNA sequence: TGCGCCAGCAGCTTGGACTGGAGCACTGAAGCTTTCTTT.

V and J are TRBV4-3 and TRBJ1-1; D ambiguous. Germline assignment: CDR1 LGHNA and CDR2 YSLEER. There are 16 residues in the CDR3. The V gene lost 0 bases and the J gene lost 5 bases, with 16 bases spanning the gap. Here the CDR3 DNA reads TGCGCCAGCAGCCAAGATCCCCGGGATGGGGTGACTGAAGCTTTCTTT. Translation gives CASSQDPRDGVTEAFF.

This sequence joins TRBV6-5 and TRBJ2-7; D gene uncertain. The CDR3 spans 12 residues. The V and J ends lost 6 bases and 3 bases respectively, with 9 bases between them. Germline V lookup: CDR1 MNHEY, CDR2 SVGAGI. The CDR3 coding sequence is TGTGCCAGCAGAGGTCAGCGCTACGAGCAGTACTTC. Its translation: CASRGQRYEQYF.

About this clone itself: The identical CDR3 is also encoded by other nucleotide sequences in the sample. The V call is TRBV9, the J call TRBJ2-5; 7 bases line up with TRBD1. Germline lookup yields CDR1 SGDLS and CDR2 YYNGEE. J gave up 2 bases and V 2 bases, and 9 bases lay outside the gene matches. This CDR3 has 16 amino acids. CDR3 nucleotides: TGTGCCAGCAGCGTCAGAGACAGGGATCTACAAGAGACCCAGTACTTC. It encodes CASSVRDRDLQETQYF.

The genes are TRBV7-2 and TRBJ1-4; no definite D call. V lost 3 bases to trimming and J lost 3 bases, with 11 bases between them. There are 15 residues in the CDR3. Germline CDR1 is SGHTA and CDR2 is FQGNSA. The CDR3 nucleotides read TGTGCCAGCAGCTTCCTATCCCAGTCTAATGAAAAACTGTTTTTT. Its protein product is CASSFLSQSNEKLFF.

The V and J genes are TRBV27 and TRBJ2-1; D is possibly TRBD1 (6 bases). The V end lost 6 bases, the J end lost 2 bases, and 8 bases lay between the germline ends. The CDR3 length is 13 residues. CDR1 MNHEY and CDR2 SMNVEV come from the germline V gene (reference sequence). The CDR3: CASRWDTYNEQFF. DNA of the CDR3: TGTGCCAGCAGGTGGGACACCTACAATGAGCAGTTCTTC.